This TCR beta chain was captured in a study of cytomegalovirus exposure and HLA in healthy donors (dated by TCRdb to the late 2010s). Study-level background: According to a later analysis, the 120 or so validation repertoires were produced on the same platform as the 600 to 850 repertoires of the first cohort. The aim of the study was to test whether cataloging public T cell receptors could identify signatures of past pathogen exposure. Along with the approximately 670-subject first cohort, a separate validation cohort of some 130 different subjects was used. High-throughput TCR immunosequencing, statistical association of individual TCRs with disease status, and machine learning were combined to predict cytomegalovirus infection status. General findings and caveats noted by the study authors: In vitro tests confirmed that three of the cytomegalovirus-associated TCR beta chains recognize cytomegalovirus antigens. While some public TCRs were present in many individuals, most TCR sequences turned up only very rarely across donors. A later analysis lacked HLA typing for the validation cohort, so it scored co-occurrence in that cohort across all 120 or so repertoires. In the study, around 160 TCR beta chains were listed as associated with cytomegalovirus. Subsequent analysis determined that TCRs grouped into clusters in the first cohort also showed a tendency toward co-occurrence across the 120 or so validation repertoires, and 90% to 95% of cluster scores exceeded 0. The authors suggested that the approach could potentially be generalized to other disease states and immunological phenotypes. The classifier was reported to diagnose cytomegalovirus status with high specificity and sensitivity in both the original cohort and the validation cohort.

Libraries were made using the immunoSEQ multiplex PCR assay. The published analysis was carried out like this. To diagnose cytomegalovirus status from the catalog of TCR beta chain sequences, a statistical classification framework was built. TCRdb retrieved this table from immuneACCESS and kept in-frame rearrangements only. Not all clones are present; in checked studies, unresolved V genes account for under half, and no reason is known for the remainder. V, J and clone size derive from that table, while D and trimming were established from the DNA sequence. The sample yields under 250,000 clones; about three quarters were counted once. Around 1.2% of the sample is held by the ten biggest clonotypes. A remark on this clone: The antigen it binds to is not known. The sample holds no much larger clone one base away, and base qualities are not on file.

The donors were included in the validation cohort of some 120 subjects, a group kept apart from the approximately 690-subject first cohort. Trimming takes 2 bases from V and 5 bases from J, and the germline ends sit 8 bases apart. Including cysteine and phenylalanine, the CDR3 has 13 amino acids. Of all the DNA, just the CDR3 is kept, 39 bases in frame from base 1. Based on the germline V gene, the CDR1 and CDR2 sequences are SGHRS and YFSETQ. Recombination connected TRBV5-1 to TRBJ2-1, with TRBD1 perhaps the D gene, on 5 matching bases. Sequences were obtained from PBMCs. The clonotype was recovered from a woman in her 30s in good health and CMV-seronegative. The CDR3 here reads CASSFYRNNEQFF. The nucleotides are TGCGCCAGCAGCTTCTACAGGAACAATGAGCAGTTCTTC.